These T cell receptor beta chains were read from a single sample in a study of blood T cell repertoires in COVID-19. Repertoires were generated with immunoSEQ multiplex PCR, while TCRdb's copy carries only in-frame clones and drops some. Of about 160,000 clones listed, over 70% are singletons. The material sequenced was PBMCs or T cells enriched from blood (not recorded which). These TCRs come from a woman between 50 and 59 years old in a cohort exposed to, infected with or recovered from COVID-19 (not recorded which). Both conserved end residues are part of each CDR3. Each record gives: D gene, clone size, V gene, J gene, CDR3 protein, CDR3 DNA. D genes are given only for firm matches. Size is omitted from some rows. Given values are once, few, many or a class for expanded clones.

d_call: TRBD1
clone_size: -
v_call: TRBV6-5
j_call: TRBJ2-7
cdr3_aa: CASRSTGTGGYEQYF
cdr3_nt: TGTGCCAGCAGAAGCACCGGGACAGGGGGCTACGAGCAGTACTTC

d_call: -
clone_size: few
v_call: TRBV4-1
j_call: TRBJ1-1
cdr3_aa: CASSHTDLKNTEAFF
cdr3_nt: TGCGCCAGCAGCCACACGGACTTGAAGAACACTGAAGCTTTCTTT

d_call: TRBD1
clone_size: -
v_call: TRBV4-3
j_call: TRBJ1-1
cdr3_aa: CASSQSQGARAFF
cdr3_nt: TGCGCCAGCAGCCAAAGTCAGGGGGCGCGAGCTTTCTTT

d_call: -
clone_size: -
v_call: TRBV5-6
j_call: TRBJ1-5
cdr3_aa: CASSLMGGGVNQPQHF
cdr3_nt: TGTGCCAGCAGCTTAATGGGCGGCGGGGTCAATCAGCCCCAGCATTTT

d_call: -
clone_size: once
v_call: TRBV9
j_call: TRBJ1-2
cdr3_aa: CASSVGAASDGYTF
cdr3_nt: TGTGCCAGCAGCGTAGGGGCAGCCTCCGATGGCTACACCTTC

d_call: -
clone_size: -
v_call: TRBV6-4
j_call: TRBJ2-7
cdr3_aa: CASSDFEAPDEQYF
cdr3_nt: TGTGCCAGCAGTGATTTCGAGGCACCCGACGAGCAGTACTTC

d_call: -
clone_size: few
v_call: TRBV19
j_call: TRBJ1-1
cdr3_aa: CASRSMNTEAFF
cdr3_nt: TGTGCCAGTAGAAGCATGAACACTGAAGCTTTCTTT

d_call: -
clone_size: -
v_call: TRBV28
j_call: TRBJ2-7
cdr3_aa: CASRQGYEQYF
cdr3_nt: TGTGCCAGCAGACAGGGTTACGAGCAGTACTTC

d_call: TRBD1
clone_size: -
v_call: TRBV30
j_call: TRBJ1-6
cdr3_aa: CAWSGDRGNSPLHF
cdr3_nt: TGTGCCTGGAGTGGTGACAGGGGTAATTCACCCCTCCACTTT

d_call: TRBD1
clone_size: -
v_call: TRBV5-4
j_call: TRBJ2-1
cdr3_aa: CASSSGTVSYNEQFF
cdr3_nt: TGTGCCAGCAGCTCCGGGACAGTGAGCTACAATGAGCAGTTCTTC

d_call: -
clone_size: once
v_call: TRBV9
j_call: TRBJ1-3
cdr3_aa: CASSVQGTGNTIYF
cdr3_nt: TGTGCCAGCAGCGTGCAGGGGACTGGAAACACCATATATTTT

d_call: TRBD1
clone_size: once
v_call: TRBV6-5
j_call: TRBJ1-1
cdr3_aa: CASSFTGVSTNTEAFF
cdr3_nt: TGTGCCAGCAGTTTTACAGGGGTCTCCACGAACACTGAAGCTTTCTTT

d_call: TRBD2
clone_size: -
v_call: TRBV5-4
j_call: TRBJ2-7
cdr3_aa: CASSPAGGLGSYEQYF
cdr3_nt: TGTGCCAGCAGCCCGGCGGGGGGCCTCGGCTCCTACGAGCAGTACTTC

d_call: TRBD1
clone_size: -
v_call: TRBV7-9
j_call: TRBJ2-5
cdr3_aa: CASSPRGGTGKAETQYF
cdr3_nt: TGTGCCAGCAGCCCCCGGGGTGGGACAGGGAAGGCGGAGACCCAGTACTTC

d_call: TRBD1
clone_size: few
v_call: TRBV4-1
j_call: TRBJ1-5
cdr3_aa: CASSQDLRGLGQPQHF
cdr3_nt: TGCGCCAGCAGCCAAGACTTAAGGGGGCTAGGTCAGCCCCAGCATTTT

d_call: -
clone_size: -
v_call: TRBV5-5
j_call: TRBJ2-1
cdr3_aa: CASRLRGESSYNEQFF
cdr3_nt: TGTGCCAGCAGATTGCGCGGAGAGAGCTCCTACAATGAGCAGTTCTTC

d_call: TRBD1
clone_size: -
v_call: TRBV6-2/TRBV6-3
j_call: TRBJ1-2
cdr3_aa: CASSDRTGGAKGYTF
cdr3_nt: TGTGCCAGCAGTGACCGGACAGGGGGCGCGAAAGGCTACACCTTC

d_call: -
clone_size: -
v_call: TRBV12-3/TRBV12-4
j_call: TRBJ1-6
cdr3_aa: CASTTSNSPLHF
cdr3_nt: TGTGCCAGCACAACCAGTAATTCACCCCTCCACTTT

d_call: TRBD1
clone_size: few
v_call: TRBV9
j_call: TRBJ2-2
cdr3_aa: CASSAIDTGANTGELFF
cdr3_nt: TGTGCCAGCAGCGCCATTGATACAGGGGCCAACACCGGGGAGCTGTTTTTT

d_call: TRBD2
clone_size: -
v_call: TRBV7-2
j_call: TRBJ2-2
cdr3_aa: CASSPSSGSGELFF
cdr3_nt: TGTGCCAGCAGCCCGTCTAGCGGGTCGGGGGAGCTGTTTTTT

d_call: -
clone_size: -
v_call: TRBV27
j_call: TRBJ2-2
cdr3_aa: CASSGAGGTGELFF
cdr3_nt: TGTGCCAGCAGTGGGGCAGGGGGGACCGGGGAGCTGTTTTTT

d_call: -
clone_size: -
v_call: TRBV28
j_call: TRBJ2-5
cdr3_aa: CASSLYGRGQGGRETQYF
cdr3_nt: TGTGCCAGCAGTTTATATGGGCGAGGACAGGGAGGGAGAGAGACCCAGTACTTC

d_call: -
clone_size: -
v_call: TRBV15
j_call: TRBJ2-1
cdr3_aa: CATSKGGTRRGEQFF
cdr3_nt: TGTGCCACCAGCAAAGGAGGGACTCGGCGAGGGGAGCAGTTCTTC

d_call: TRBD2
clone_size: -
v_call: TRBV27
j_call: TRBJ2-7
cdr3_aa: CASNVLAGGLPLHF
cdr3_nt: TGTGCCAGCAATGTACTAGCGGGAGGCCTCCCGTTACACTTC

d_call: TRBD1
clone_size: -
v_call: TRBV11-3
j_call: TRBJ2-3
cdr3_aa: CASSFRQGVQRSTDTQYF
cdr3_nt: TGTGCCAGCAGCTTCCGACAGGGGGTTCAGCGTAGTACAGATACGCAGTATTTT

d_call: TRBD1
clone_size: -
v_call: TRBV5-1
j_call: TRBJ2-3
cdr3_aa: CASSSGTDRSTDTQYF
cdr3_nt: TGCGCCAGCAGCTCCGGGACAGACCGTAGCACAGATACGCAGTATTTT

d_call: -
clone_size: -
v_call: TRBV6-2/TRBV6-3
j_call: TRBJ1-6
cdr3_aa: CASSYEAQESLHF
cdr3_nt: TGTGCCAGCAGTTACGAGGCCCAAGAATCCCTCCACTTT

d_call: TRBD1
clone_size: -
v_call: TRBV29-1
j_call: TRBJ2-3
cdr3_aa: CSAWTGTGMTDTQYF
cdr3_nt: TGCAGCGCGTGGACAGGGACAGGGATGACAGATACGCAGTATTTT

d_call: TRBD1
clone_size: -
v_call: TRBV7-2
j_call: TRBJ1-4
cdr3_aa: CASSQKPGQGIEKLFF
cdr3_nt: TGTGCCAGCAGCCAAAAACCGGGACAGGGGATTGAAAAACTGTTTTTT

d_call: -
clone_size: -
v_call: TRBV6-6
j_call: TRBJ2-7
cdr3_aa: CASRLQGSGEQYF
cdr3_nt: TGTGCCAGCAGACTACAGGGTTCTGGGGAGCAGTACTTC

d_call: TRBD1
clone_size: -
v_call: TRBV10-3
j_call: TRBJ2-7
cdr3_aa: CAISAPDRDRVYEQYF
cdr3_nt: TGTGCCATCAGCGCCCCCGACCGGGACAGGGTCTACGAGCAGTACTTC

d_call: -
clone_size: -
v_call: TRBV5-4
j_call: TRBJ2-1
cdr3_aa: CASSLQSGGNEQFF
cdr3_nt: TGTGCCAGCAGCTTGCAGTCGGGTGGCAATGAGCAGTTCTTC

d_call: -
clone_size: -
v_call: TRBV18
j_call: TRBJ2-5
cdr3_aa: CASSTGETQYF
cdr3_nt: TGTGCCAGCTCAACCGGGGAGACCCAGTACTTC

d_call: TRBD2
clone_size: once
v_call: TRBV24-1
j_call: TRBJ2-1
cdr3_aa: CATSGAGDGNEQFF
cdr3_nt: TGTGCCACCAGTGGAGCGGGGGATGGCAATGAGCAGTTCTTC

d_call: TRBD2
clone_size: -
v_call: TRBV5-6
j_call: TRBJ2-7
cdr3_aa: CASLVSGGNEQYF
cdr3_nt: TGTGCCAGCCTTGTTAGCGGGGGAAACGAGCAGTACTTC

d_call: -
clone_size: -
v_call: TRBV7-3
j_call: TRBJ2-1
cdr3_aa: CASSLSLYNEQFF
cdr3_nt: TGTGCCAGCAGCTTAAGCCTATACAATGAGCAGTTCTTC

d_call: -
clone_size: -
v_call: TRBV15
j_call: TRBJ2-7
cdr3_aa: CATSRDMGADEQYF
cdr3_nt: TGTGCCACCAGCAGAGATATGGGGGCGGACGAGCAGTACTTC

d_call: TRBD1
clone_size: -
v_call: TRBV28
j_call: TRBJ1-5
cdr3_aa: CASSLTGGFQSNQPQHF
cdr3_nt: TGTGCCAGCAGCCTGACAGGGGGCTTCCAAAGCAATCAGCCCCAGCATTTT

d_call: -
clone_size: -
v_call: TRBV7-2
j_call: TRBJ1-6
cdr3_aa: CASSSRPAAVNSPLHF
cdr3_nt: TGTGCCAGCAGCTCCAGACCGGCGGCGGTGAATTCACCCCTCCACTTT

d_call: -
clone_size: -
v_call: TRBV5-8
j_call: TRBJ2-3
cdr3_aa: CASSFLPGTEGGYF
cdr3_nt: TGTGCCAGCAGCTTTCTACCCGGGACTGAGGGAGGGTATTTT

d_call: TRBD1
clone_size: -
v_call: TRBV15
j_call: TRBJ1-1
cdr3_aa: CATSRVGQTEAFF
cdr3_nt: TGTGCCACCAGCAGGGTGGGACAGACTGAAGCTTTCTTT

d_call: -
clone_size: -
v_call: TRBV5-6
j_call: TRBJ2-2
cdr3_aa: CASSSVTGELFF
cdr3_nt: TGTGCCAGCAGCTCGGTCACCGGGGAGCTGTTTTTT

d_call: TRBD2
clone_size: -
v_call: TRBV5-1
j_call: TRBJ2-2
cdr3_aa: CASSLALAGGGELFF
cdr3_nt: TGCGCCAGCAGCTTGGCCCTAGCGGGAGGCGGGGAGCTGTTTTTT